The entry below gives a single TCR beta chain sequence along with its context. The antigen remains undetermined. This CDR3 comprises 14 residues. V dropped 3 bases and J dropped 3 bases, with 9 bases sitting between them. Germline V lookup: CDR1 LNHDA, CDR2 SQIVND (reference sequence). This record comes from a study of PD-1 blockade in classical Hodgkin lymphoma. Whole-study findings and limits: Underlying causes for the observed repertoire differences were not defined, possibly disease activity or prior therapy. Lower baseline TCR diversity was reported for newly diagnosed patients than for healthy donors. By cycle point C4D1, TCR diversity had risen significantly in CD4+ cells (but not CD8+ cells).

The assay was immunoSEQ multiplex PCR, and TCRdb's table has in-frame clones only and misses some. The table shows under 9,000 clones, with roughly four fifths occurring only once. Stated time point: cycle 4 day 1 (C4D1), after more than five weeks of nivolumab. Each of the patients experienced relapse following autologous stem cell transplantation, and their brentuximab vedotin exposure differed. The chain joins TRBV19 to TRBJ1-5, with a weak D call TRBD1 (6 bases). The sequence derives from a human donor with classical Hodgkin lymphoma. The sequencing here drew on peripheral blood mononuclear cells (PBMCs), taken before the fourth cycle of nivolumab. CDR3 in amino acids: CASSIRQANQPQHF. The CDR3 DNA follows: TGTGCCAGTAGTATTCGACAGGCCAATCAGCCCCAGCATTTT.